This T cell receptor (beta chain) was captured in a study of T cells expressing NK-cell markers. Study as a whole: Among the eight sequenced donors, seven tested HCMV-seropositive and one tested seronegative.

Study-wide findings and caveats: Expanded NKG2C+ T cell clones had unclear HCMV specificity. For a few donors, these clonotypes were likewise the leading ones in the CD3+CD56-NKG2C+ fraction.

For this clonotype: Antigen: not known.

CDR3 length: 15 residues. Germline values: CDR1 DFQATT, CDR2 SNEGSKA (reference sequence). TCRdb reanalyzed the 5' RACE reads and collapses them to one entry per CDR3 protein, without DNA. Reported are 350,000 to 400,000 distinct CDR3 sequences; the ten largest clones contain about 10%. This TCR came from a woman aged 50 to 60 in good health. Input material: blood T cells: a sorted CD56 or NKG2C T cell subset, CD4+ or CD8+ T cells, or bulk PBMC T cells (not recorded which). The chain carries TRBV20-1 and TRBJ1-1. The CDR3 loop is CSARALGYMNTEAFF.